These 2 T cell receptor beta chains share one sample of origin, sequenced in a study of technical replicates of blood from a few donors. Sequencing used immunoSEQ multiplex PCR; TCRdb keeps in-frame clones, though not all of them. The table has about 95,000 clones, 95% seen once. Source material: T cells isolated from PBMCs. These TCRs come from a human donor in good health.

The CDR3 coding sequence is TGTGCCAGCTCACCTTTCCGGACAGCCGTCTCCTACGAGCAGTACTTC. Amino acids: CASSPFRTAVSYEQYF. This chain links TRBV18 with TRBJ2-7; tentatively, D is TRBD1 (6 bases). V was clipped by 3 bases and J by 0 bases, with 15 bases between them. The CDR3 sequence is 16 residues long. Germline-derived CDR1 and CDR2 are KGHSH and LQKENI.

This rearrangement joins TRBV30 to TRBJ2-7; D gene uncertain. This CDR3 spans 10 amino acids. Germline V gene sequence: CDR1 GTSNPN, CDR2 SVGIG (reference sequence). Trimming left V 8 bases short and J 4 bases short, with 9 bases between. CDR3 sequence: CAAEFYEQYF. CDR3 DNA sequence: TGTGCCGCGGAATTTTACGAGCAGTACTTC.